The sequence of this T cell receptor beta chain was determined in a study of human T cells and chemical hapten exposure (dated by TCRdb to the early 2020s). For the wider study: For sensitization, 2% DPC in acetone was applied to a roughly 2 cm by roughly 2 cm area of upper inner arm skin. The mostly female patient cohort included alopecia areata with under or over 50% scalp involvement, alopecia totalis and alopecia universalis. Patch tests used Finn chambers with 0.01% DPC on the upper back, scored after 6 days by International Contact Dermatitis Research Group standards. Libraries were pooled for sequencing, and variation in per-sample TCR yields was attributed mainly to small differences in library volumes within the pool. Roughly 30 alopecia patients provided blood for TCR sequencing at one to four time points (pre-sensitization, 2, 6 and 24 weeks). The study tracked peripheral blood TCR repertoire changes in vivo during primary and secondary sensitization to the hapten diphenylcyclopropenone (DPC) in alopecia patients. Blood was sampled from patients pre-sensitization (week 0) and at 2, 6 and about 24 weeks after DPC sensitization. Weekly therapeutic DPC doses were additionally applied to the scalp of patients throughout the roughly 23-week study period. Beyond this particular receptor, the publication reports: Significantly more large CDR3 similarity clusters were formed by expanded TCRs than by pre-sensitization or healthy control sets, consistent with antigen-driven responses. After repeated subsampling, the strength of the expansion versus patch-test correlation and the threshold at which it became significant changed. The number of TCRs above 1 in 1000 frequency did not change with DPC sensitization; there was no evidence of global repertoire structure alterations. Because all patients had alopecia, a presumed autoimmune disease, the immune response of the patients might differ from that of healthy individuals. A positive correlation was found between the number of PT1 expanded TCRs and patch test score, with significance reached at thresholds 8, 16 and 32 but not 4.

Library construction relied on RACE. Sequencing was performed on a NextSeq 500. During library preparation, unique molecular identifiers were attached to individual cDNA molecules so that TCRs could be counted quantitatively and reproducibly. From each blood RNA sample, both TCR alpha and TCR beta chains were sequenced. The paper's processing steps were these. A median of approximately 96,000 TCRs per sample was observed, with a range of about 20,000 to 750,000. V, J and CDR3 annotation of the TCR reads was performed with the Decombinator software suite. For the PS versus PT1 abundance plots, all samples were subsampled to the same number of TCRs (28,000). TCRs were defined as expanded if absent before sensitization and observed at least eight times at the 2-week time point. TCRdb applied fastp at Q25 and MiXCR to the public reads, then kept only in-frame beta chains. Under each unique CDR3 protein, matching rows form one entry showing the most common genes and DNA. These V and J calls rely on TCRdb rather than the paper's analysis. The sample contains more than 95,000 distinct CDR3 sequences, around a quarter of them found a single time. The ten largest clones take up 10% to 13% of the sample.

Spanning cysteine to phenylalanine, the CDR3 consists of 15 amino acids. This entry keeps only the CDR3 DNA: 45 bases, framed from base 1. Trimming at the junction amounts to 0 bases on V and 0 bases on J, and the germline ends lie 7 bases apart. CDR1 and CDR2 (MGHRA, YSYEKL) derive from the germline V gene. Remarks on this clonotype: The antigen it binds to is not known. No quality values exist for individual bases; no much larger clone is one base distant.

Reading the label with the study, this specimen's time point is: patch test 3, about 24 weeks after DPC sensitization. The sample's treatment or condition label is to be understood as: therapeutic diphenylcyclopropenone sensitization with weekly scalp DPC. Blood at each patch-test visit was drawn before the patch test was applied. To be eligible, patients had to be aged 18 to 70, diagnosed with alopecia and judged suitable for DPC therapy, while pregnant patients were excluded. Total RNA was extracted from unfractionated whole blood collected in Tempus Blood RNA tubes. The receptor's source is a man aged 40-50 years with alopecia areata. Some clones in this sample may be carry-over from other donors' samples. This chain is built from TRBV4-1 and TRBJ2-3, with the D segment identity uncertain. Material: whole blood, obtained in connection with sensitization to the hapten diphenylcyclopropenone (DPC). The encoded CDR3 is CASSQELGSTDTQYF. The sequenced DNA is TGCGCCAGCAGCCAAGAACTGGGTAGCACAGATACGCAGTATTTT.